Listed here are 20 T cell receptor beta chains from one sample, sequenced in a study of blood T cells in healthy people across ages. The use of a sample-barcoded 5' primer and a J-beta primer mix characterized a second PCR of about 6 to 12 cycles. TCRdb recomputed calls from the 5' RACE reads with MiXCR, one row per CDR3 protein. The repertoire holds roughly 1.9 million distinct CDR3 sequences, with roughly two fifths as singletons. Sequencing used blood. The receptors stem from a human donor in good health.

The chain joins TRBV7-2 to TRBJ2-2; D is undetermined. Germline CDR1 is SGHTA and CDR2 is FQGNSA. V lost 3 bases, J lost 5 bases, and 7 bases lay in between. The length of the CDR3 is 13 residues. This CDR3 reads CASSFWGTGELFF. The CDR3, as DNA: TGTGCCAGCAGCTTTTGGGGTACCGGGGAGCTGTTTTTT.

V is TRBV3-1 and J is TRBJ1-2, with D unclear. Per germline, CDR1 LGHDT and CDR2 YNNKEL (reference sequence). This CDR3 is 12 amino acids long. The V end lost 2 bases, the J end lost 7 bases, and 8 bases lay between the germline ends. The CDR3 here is CASSQPPFGYTF. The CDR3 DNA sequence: TGTGCCAGCAGCCAACCCCCTTTTGGCTACACCTTC.

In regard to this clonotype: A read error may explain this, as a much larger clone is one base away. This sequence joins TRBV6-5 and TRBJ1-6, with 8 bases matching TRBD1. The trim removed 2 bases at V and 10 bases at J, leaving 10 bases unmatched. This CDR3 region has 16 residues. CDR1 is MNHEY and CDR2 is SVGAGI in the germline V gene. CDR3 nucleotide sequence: TGTGCCAGCAGTTACGAGCAGACAGGGGTAGGGTCACCCCTCCACTTT. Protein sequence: CASSYEQTGVGSPLHF.

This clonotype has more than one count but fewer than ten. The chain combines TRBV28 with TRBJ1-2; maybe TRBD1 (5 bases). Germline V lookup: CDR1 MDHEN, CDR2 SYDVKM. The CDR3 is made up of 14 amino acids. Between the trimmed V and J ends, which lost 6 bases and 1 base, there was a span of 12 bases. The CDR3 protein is CASSIQGLNYGYTF. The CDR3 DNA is TGTGCCAGCAGCATCCAGGGACTTAACTATGGCTACACCTTC.

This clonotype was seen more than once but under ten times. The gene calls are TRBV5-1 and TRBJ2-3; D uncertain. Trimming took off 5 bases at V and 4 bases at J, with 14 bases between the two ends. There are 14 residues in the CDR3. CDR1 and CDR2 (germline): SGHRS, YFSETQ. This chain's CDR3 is CASSGAISADTQYF. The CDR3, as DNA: TGCGCCAGCAGTGGTGCGATATCGGCAGATACGCAGTATTTT.

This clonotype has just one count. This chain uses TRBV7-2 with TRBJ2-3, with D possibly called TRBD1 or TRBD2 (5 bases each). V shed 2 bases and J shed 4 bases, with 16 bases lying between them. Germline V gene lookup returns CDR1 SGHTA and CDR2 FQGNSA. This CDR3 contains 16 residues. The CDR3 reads CASSLTGAGLADTQYF. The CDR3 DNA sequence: TGTGCCAGCAGCTTAACCGGGGCCGGGTTGGCAGATACGCAGTATTTT.

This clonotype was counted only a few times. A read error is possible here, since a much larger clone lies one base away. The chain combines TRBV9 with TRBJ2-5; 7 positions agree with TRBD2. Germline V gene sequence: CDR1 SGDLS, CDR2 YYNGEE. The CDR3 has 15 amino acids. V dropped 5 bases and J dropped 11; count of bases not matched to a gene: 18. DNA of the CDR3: TGTGCCAGCAGTGCGTCCGGGACTACCTACAATGAGCAGTACTTC. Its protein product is CASSASGTTYNEQYF.

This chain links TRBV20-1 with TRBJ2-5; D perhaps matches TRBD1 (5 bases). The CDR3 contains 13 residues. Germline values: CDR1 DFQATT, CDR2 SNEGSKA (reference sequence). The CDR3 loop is CSPVGPLQETQYF. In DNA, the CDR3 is TGCAGCCCAGTGGGGCCTCTACAAGAGACCCAGTACTTC.

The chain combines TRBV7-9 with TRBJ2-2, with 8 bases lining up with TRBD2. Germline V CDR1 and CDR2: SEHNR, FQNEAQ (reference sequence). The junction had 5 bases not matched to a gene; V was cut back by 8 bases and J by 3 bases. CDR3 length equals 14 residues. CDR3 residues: CASRRGGDTGELFF. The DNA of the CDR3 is TGTGCCAGCCGCCGGGGGGGCGACACCGGGGAGCTGTTTTTT.

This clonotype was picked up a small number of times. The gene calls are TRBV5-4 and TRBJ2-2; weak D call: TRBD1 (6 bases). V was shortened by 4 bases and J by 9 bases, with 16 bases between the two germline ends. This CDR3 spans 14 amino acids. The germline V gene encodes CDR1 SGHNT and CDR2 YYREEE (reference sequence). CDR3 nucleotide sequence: TGTGCCAGCAGCGGGGAACAGGGTTACAGGGAGCTGTTTTTT. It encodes CASSGEQGYRELFF.

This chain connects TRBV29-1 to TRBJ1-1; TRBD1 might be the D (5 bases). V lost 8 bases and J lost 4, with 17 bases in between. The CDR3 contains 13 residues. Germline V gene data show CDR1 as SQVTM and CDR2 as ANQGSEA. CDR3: CSSQDRRGTEAFF. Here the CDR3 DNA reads TGCAGCTCCCAAGACAGACGTGGCACTGAAGCTTTCTTT. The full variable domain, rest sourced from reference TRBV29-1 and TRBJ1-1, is SAVISQKPSRDICQRGTSLTIQCQVDSQVTMMFWYRQQPGQSLTLIATANQGSEATYESGFVIDKFPISRPNLTFSTLTVSNMSPEDSSIYLCSSQDRRGTEAFFGQGTRLTVV.

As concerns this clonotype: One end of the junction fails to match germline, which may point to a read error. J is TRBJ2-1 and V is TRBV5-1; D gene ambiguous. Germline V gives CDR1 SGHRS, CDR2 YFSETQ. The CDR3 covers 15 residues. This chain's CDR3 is CASSLASPSYNEQFF. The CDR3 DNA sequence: TGTGCCAGCAGCTTGGCGTCTCCCTCCTACAATGAGCAGTTCTTC.

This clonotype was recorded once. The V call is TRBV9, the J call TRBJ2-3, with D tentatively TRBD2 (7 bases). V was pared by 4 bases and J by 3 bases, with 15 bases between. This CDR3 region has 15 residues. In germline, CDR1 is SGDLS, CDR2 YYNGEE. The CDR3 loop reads CASSPAGAPTDTQYF. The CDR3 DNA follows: TGTGCCAGCAGCCCGGCGGGGGCCCCGACAGATACGCAGTATTTT. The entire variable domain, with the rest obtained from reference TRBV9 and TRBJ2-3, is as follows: DSGVTQTPKHLITATGQRVTLRCSPRSGDLSVYWYQQSLDQGLQFLIQYYNGEERAKGNILERFSAQQFPDLHSELNLSSLELGDSALYFCASSPAGAPTDTQYFGPGTRLTVL.

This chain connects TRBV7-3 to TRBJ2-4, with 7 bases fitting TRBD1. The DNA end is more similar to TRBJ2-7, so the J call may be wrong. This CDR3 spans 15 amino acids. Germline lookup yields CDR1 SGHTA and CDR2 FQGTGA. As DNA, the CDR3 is TGTGCCAGCAGCTTAAAAGGGGGCGCCCCCTACGAGCAGTACTTC. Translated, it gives CASSLKGGAPYEQYF.

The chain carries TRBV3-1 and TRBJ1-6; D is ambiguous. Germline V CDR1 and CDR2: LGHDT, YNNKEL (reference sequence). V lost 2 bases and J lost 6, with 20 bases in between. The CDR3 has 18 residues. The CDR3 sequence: CASSQIGPPGRANSPLHF. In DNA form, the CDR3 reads TGTGCCAGCAGCCAAATCGGGCCACCAGGACGCGCTAATTCACCCCTCCACTTT.

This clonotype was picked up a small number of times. DNA of the CDR3: TGCGCCAGCAGCCCGCGGGACTCCCAAAAAGGCGTTTTCTTT. Its protein product is CASSPRDSQKGVFF. V is TRBV4-1 and J is TRBJ1-1; a weak D match, TRBD1 (5 bases). V lost 4 bases to trimming and J lost 13 bases, with 22 bases between them. This CDR3 has 14 residues. Germline V gives CDR1 MGHRA, CDR2 YSYEKL.

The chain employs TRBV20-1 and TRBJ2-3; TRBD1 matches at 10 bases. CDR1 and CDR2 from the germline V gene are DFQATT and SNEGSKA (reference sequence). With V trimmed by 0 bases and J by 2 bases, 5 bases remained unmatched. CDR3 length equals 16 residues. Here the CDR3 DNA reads TGCAGTGCTAGAGACCCGGGACAGGGGTCCACAGATACGCAGTATTTT. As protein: CSARDPGQGSTDTQYF.

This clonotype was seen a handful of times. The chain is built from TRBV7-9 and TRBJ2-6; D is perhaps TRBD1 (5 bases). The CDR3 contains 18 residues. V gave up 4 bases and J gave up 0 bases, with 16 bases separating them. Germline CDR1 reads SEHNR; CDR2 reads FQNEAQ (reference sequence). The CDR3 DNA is TGTGCCAGCAGCTACGACGCAGGGAACCCCTCTGGGGCCAACGTCCTGACTTTC. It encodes CASSYDAGNPSGANVLTF.

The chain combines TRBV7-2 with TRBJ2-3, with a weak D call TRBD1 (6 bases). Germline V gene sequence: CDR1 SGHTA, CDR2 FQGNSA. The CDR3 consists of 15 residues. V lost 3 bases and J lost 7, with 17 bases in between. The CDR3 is CASSFRGRHPNTQYF. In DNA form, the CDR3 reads TGTGCCAGCAGCTTCAGGGGCAGGCACCCCAATACGCAGTATTTT.

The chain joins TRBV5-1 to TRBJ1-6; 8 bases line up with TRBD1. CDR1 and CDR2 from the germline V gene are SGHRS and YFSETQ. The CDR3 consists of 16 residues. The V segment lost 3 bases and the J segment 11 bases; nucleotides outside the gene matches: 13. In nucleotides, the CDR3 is TGCGCCAGCAGCTGGGGCGTAGGACAGGGAGCGCCACCCCTCCACTTT. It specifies CASSWGVGQGAPPLHF.